The 15 T cell receptor beta chains given below trace back to one sample, sequenced in a study of blood T cells in healthy people across ages. PCR was performed a second time for about 6 to 12 cycles using a sample-barcoded 5' primer and a J-beta primer mix. TCRdb fed the 5' RACE reads into MiXCR, producing one record per CDR3 protein. The table records 580,000 or so distinct CDR3 sequences, around half of them present only once. What was sequenced was blood. These receptors were obtained from an elderly man in good health.

J is TRBJ2-5 and V is TRBV20-1, with 11 bases matching TRBD2. This CDR3 region has 16 residues. The germline CDR1 and CDR2 sequences are DFQATT and SNEGSKA (reference sequence). V dropped 6 bases and J dropped 4; count of bases not matched to a gene: 13. The CDR3 DNA reads as TGCAGTGCACTCAACCCGACTAGCGGGGCGGGAGAGACCCAGTACTTC. This codes for CSALNPTSGAGETQYF.

This chain links TRBV18 with TRBJ1-4; maybe TRBD1 (5 bases). The V end lost 4 bases, the J end lost 0 bases, and 9 bases lay between the germline ends. CDR1 is KGHSH, CDR2 LQKENI, per germline. The CDR3 sequence is 15 residues long. The CDR3 sequence: CASSRGKATNEKLFF. CDR3 bases: TGTGCCAGCTCACGGGGGAAGGCAACTAATGAAAAACTGTTTTTT.

The V call is TRBV6-5, the J call TRBJ1-4, with D possibly TRBD1 on 5 matching bases. Germline lookup yields CDR1 MNHEY and CDR2 SVGAGI. CDR3 length equals 12 residues. V lost 10 bases, J lost 7 bases, and 13 bases lay in between. For the CDR3, the DNA is TGTGCCACCGGGGACGTGAGTGAAAAACTGTTTTTT. It specifies CATGDVSEKLFF.

J is TRBJ2-6 and V is TRBV7-2; no reliable D call. Trimming took 5 bases from V and 0 from J, leaving 8 bases between them. The CDR3 has 15 residues. The germline CDR1 and CDR2 sequences are SGHTA and FQGNSA. The chain's CDR3 is CASSPRSSGANVLTF. DNA for the CDR3: TGTGCCAGCAGCCCCCGAAGCTCTGGGGCCAACGTCCTGACTTTC.

V and J are TRBV7-2 and TRBJ1-1; D may be TRBD1 (5 bases). V lost 5 bases and J 3 bases, leaving 13 bases between the germline ends. CDR1 and CDR2 (germline): SGHTA, FQGNSA. The CDR3 is 14 residues long. This CDR3 is CASSRQGGDTEAFF. As DNA, the CDR3 is TGTGCCAGCAGCCGCCAGGGAGGGGACACTGAAGCTTTCTTT.

The V call is TRBV6-6, the J call TRBJ1-4; 8 positions match TRBD1. CDR1 and CDR2 (germline): MNHNY, SVGAGI (reference sequence). V dropped 6 bases and J dropped 8; count of bases not matched to a gene: 14. The CDR3 consists of 16 residues. Here the CDR3 reads CASSRPRGTGQEKLFF. CDR3 sequence (DNA): TGTGCCAGCAGCCGCCCTCGTGGGACAGGTCAAGAAAAACTGTTTTTT.

This chain links TRBV6-2 or TRBV6-3 with TRBJ2-7; D is unclear. The germline gives CDR1 MNHEY, CDR2 SVGEGT. The V gene lost 8 bases and the J gene lost 2 bases, with 10 bases spanning the gap. This CDR3 comprises 12 residues. CDR3 in DNA: TGTGCCAGCGAACAACAAACCTACGAGCAGTACTTC. Its protein is CASEQQTYEQYF.

This clonotype has only a few counts. The chain is built from TRBV3-1 and TRBJ2-7; D might be TRBD2 (6 bases). The ends were cut back, 5 bases at V and 2 bases at J, with 13 bases in the middle. The CDR3 covers 14 residues. The germline CDR1 and CDR2 sequences are LGHDT and YNNKEL (reference sequence). CDR3 DNA sequence: TGTGCCAGCAGCTACCGGGAGAGGACCTACGAGCAGTACTTC. Its translation: CASSYRERTYEQYF.

This clonotype was picked up one time. The CDR3 sequence is CASSSKGQAKNIQYF. As DNA, the CDR3 is TGTGCCAGCAGTTCGAAGGGGCAAGCCAAAAACATTCAGTACTTC. The V gene is TRBV12-3 or TRBV12-4, the J gene TRBJ2-7, with D maybe TRBD1 (5 bases). The DNA end is more similar to TRBJ2-4, so the J call may be wrong. CDR3 size: 15 residues.

The CDR3 DNA sequence: TGCGCCAGCAGCTGGACAGGGGGCGGCGACGAGCAGTACTTC. Encoded protein: CASSWTGGGDEQYF. The chain is built from TRBV5-1 and TRBJ2-7; 11 bases align to TRBD1. Trimming cost V 3 bases and J 5 bases; bases outside gene matches: 4. This CDR3 is built from 14 residues. Germline loops: CDR1 SGHRS, CDR2 YFSETQ.

A few counts support this clonotype. At one end the junction does not follow the germline gene, possibly because of a read error. V gene TRBV25-1 combines with J gene TRBJ1-1; D may be TRBD1 (6 bases). CDR1 is MGHDK, CDR2 SYGVNS, per germline. The CDR3 runs to 15 residues. The CDR3 loop is CASTEIGQPNTEAFF. The CDR3 nucleotides read TGTGCCAGCACTGAAATTGGACAGCCGAACACTGAAGCTTTCTTT.

This clonotype has a handful of counts. V gene TRBV20-1 combines with J gene TRBJ2-3; TRBD2 agrees at 14 bases. The CDR3 is 16 amino acids. The junction had 10 bases not matched to a gene; V was cut back by 6 bases and J by 5 bases. From germline, CDR1 is DFQATT and CDR2 SNEGSKA (reference sequence). The CDR3 protein is CSARGLAGGSIDTQYF. CDR3 bases: TGCAGTGCCCGCGGACTAGCGGGGGGCTCCATAGATACGCAGTATTTT.

This clonotype occurred a few times. The CDR3 region is CSARDGQGRQPQHF. CDR3 nucleotide sequence: TGCAGTGCTAGAGATGGACAGGGGCGCCAGCCCCAGCATTTT. This rearrangement joins TRBV20-1 to TRBJ1-5; TRBD1 matches at 9 bases. Germline V lookup: CDR1 DFQATT, CDR2 SNEGSKA (reference sequence). The V gene end was trimmed by 0 bases and the J gene end by 7 bases; junction bases not matched to a gene: 4. CDR3 length: 14 amino acids.

A few counts support this clonotype. The chain links TRBV9 to TRBJ2-5; D is uncertain. Germline CDR1 SGDLS, CDR2 YYNGEE. V lost 3 bases, J lost 4 bases, and 19 bases lay in between. CDR3 size: 16 residues. CDR3 bases: TGTGCCAGCAGCGCTCGAGGAAGTCTAACATCAGAGACCCAGTACTTC. This translates into CASSARGSLTSETQYF. The full variable domain, in which reference TRBV9 and TRBJ2-5 provide the parts outside the CDR3, is DSGVTQTPKHLITATGQRVTLRCSPRSGDLSVYWYQQSLDQGLQFLIQYYNGEERAKGNILERFSAQQFPDLHSELNLSSLELGDSALYFCASSARGSLTSETQYFGPGTRLLVL.

This chain uses TRBV6-2 or TRBV6-3 with TRBJ2-3; D call uncertain. Trimming left V 2 bases short and J 2 bases short, with 5 bases between. The length of the CDR3 is 13 residues. Germline V gene lookup returns CDR1 MNHEY and CDR2 SVGEGT. The CDR3 DNA follows: TGTGCCAGCAGTTACAGGTCCACAGATACGCAGTATTTT. This sequence encodes CASSYRSTDTQYF.